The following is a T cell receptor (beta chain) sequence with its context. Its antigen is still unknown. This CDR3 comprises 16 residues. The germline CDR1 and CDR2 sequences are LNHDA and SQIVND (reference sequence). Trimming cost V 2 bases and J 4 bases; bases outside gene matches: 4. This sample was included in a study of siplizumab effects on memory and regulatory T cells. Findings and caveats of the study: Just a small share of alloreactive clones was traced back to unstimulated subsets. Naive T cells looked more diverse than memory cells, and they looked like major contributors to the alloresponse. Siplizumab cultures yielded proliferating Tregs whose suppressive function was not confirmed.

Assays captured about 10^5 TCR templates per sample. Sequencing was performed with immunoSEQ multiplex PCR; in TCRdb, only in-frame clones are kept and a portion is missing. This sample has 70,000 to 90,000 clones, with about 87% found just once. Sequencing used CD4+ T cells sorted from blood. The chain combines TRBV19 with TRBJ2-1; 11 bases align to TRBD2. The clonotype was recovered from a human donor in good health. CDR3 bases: TGTGCCAGTAGTATACTAGGGACTAGCGGATACAATGAGCAGTTCTTC. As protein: CASSILGTSGYNEQFF.